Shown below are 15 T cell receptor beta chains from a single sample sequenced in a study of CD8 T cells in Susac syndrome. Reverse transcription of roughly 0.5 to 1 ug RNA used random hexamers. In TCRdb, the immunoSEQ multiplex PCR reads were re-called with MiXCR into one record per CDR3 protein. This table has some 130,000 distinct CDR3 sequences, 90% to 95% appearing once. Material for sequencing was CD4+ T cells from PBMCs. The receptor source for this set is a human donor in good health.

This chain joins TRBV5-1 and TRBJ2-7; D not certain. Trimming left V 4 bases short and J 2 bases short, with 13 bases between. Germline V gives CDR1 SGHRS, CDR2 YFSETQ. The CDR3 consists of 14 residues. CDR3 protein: CASSPTRDTYEQYF. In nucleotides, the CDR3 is TGCGCCAGCAGCCCCACGCGAGATACCTACGAGCAGTACTTC.

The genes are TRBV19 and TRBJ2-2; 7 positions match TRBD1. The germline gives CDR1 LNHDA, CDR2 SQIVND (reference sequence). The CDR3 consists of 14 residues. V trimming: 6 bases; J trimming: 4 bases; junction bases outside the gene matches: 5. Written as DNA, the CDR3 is TGTGCCAGTAGAAACAGGGGCGGCACCGGGGAGCTGTTTTTT. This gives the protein CASRNRGGTGELFF.

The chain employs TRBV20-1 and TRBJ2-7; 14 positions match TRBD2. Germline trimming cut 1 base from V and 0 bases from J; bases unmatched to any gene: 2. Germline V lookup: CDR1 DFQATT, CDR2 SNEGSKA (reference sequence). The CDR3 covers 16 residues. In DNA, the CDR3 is TGCAGTGCTAGAGGGACTAGCGGGAGGAGCTCCTACGAGCAGTACTTC. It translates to CSARGTSGRSSYEQYF.

DNA of the CDR3: TGTGCCAGCAGCCAACCGGACAGGGCGGGGGGCTACACCTTC. This gives the protein CASSQPDRAGGYTF. J is TRBJ1-2 and V is TRBV7-9; TRBD1 aligns across 8 bases. Per the germline V gene, CDR1 is SEHNR and CDR2 is FQNEAQ (reference sequence). The CDR3 consists of 14 residues. Germline trimming cut 5 bases from V and 8 bases from J; bases unmatched to any gene: 10.

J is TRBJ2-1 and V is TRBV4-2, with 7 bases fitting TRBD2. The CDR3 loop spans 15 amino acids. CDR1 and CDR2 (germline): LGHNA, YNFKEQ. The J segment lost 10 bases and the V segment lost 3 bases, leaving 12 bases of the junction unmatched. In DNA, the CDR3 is TGTGCCAGCAGCCAGGGTGAAGAGCGGGGTGGCGAGCAGTTCTTC. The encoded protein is CASSQGEERGGEQFF.

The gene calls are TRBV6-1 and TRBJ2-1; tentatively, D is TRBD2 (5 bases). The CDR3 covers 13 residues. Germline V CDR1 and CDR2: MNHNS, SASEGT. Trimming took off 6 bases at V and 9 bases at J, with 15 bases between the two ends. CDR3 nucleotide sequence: TGTGCCAGCAGCGCCGAGGGTTACGGTGAGCAGTTCTTC. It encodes CASSAEGYGEQFF.

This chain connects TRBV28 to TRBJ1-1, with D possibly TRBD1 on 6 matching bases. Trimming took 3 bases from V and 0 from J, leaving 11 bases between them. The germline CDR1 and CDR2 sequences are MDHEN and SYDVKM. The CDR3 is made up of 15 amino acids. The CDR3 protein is CASSLGGGMNTEAFF. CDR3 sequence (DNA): TGTGCCAGCAGTTTGGGGGGCGGTATGAACACTGAAGCTTTCTTT.

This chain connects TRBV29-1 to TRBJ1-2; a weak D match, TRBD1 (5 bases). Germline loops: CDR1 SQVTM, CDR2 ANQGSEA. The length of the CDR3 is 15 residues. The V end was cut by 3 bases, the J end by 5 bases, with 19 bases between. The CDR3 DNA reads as TGCAGCGTTGACGACCGGGACCCAGGGCGGTATGGCTACACCTTC. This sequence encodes CSVDDRDPGRYGYTF.

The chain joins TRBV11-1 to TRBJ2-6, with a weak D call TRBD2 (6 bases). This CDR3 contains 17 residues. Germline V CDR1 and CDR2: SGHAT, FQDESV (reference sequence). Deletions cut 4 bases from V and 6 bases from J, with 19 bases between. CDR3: CASSSRGGAIVANVLTF. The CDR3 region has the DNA TGTGCCAGCAGCTCGAGGGGCGGGGCTATTGTGGCCAACGTCCTGACTTTC.

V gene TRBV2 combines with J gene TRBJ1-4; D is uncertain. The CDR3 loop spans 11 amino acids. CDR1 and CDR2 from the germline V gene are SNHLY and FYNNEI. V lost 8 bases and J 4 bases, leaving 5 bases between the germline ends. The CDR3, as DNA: TGTGCCAGCGGAGTTAATGAAAAACTGTTTTTT. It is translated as CASGVNEKLFF.

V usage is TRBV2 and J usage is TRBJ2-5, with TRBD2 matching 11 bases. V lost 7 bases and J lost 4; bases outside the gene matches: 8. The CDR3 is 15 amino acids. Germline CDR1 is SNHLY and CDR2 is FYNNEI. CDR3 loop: CASKGLAEVTETQYF. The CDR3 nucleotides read TGTGCCAGCAAGGGACTAGCGGAGGTGACAGAGACCCAGTACTTC.

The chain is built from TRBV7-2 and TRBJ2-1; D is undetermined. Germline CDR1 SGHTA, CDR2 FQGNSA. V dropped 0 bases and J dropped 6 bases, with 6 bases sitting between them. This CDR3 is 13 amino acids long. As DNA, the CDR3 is TGTGCCAGCAGCTTAGCGAGGACCAATGAGCAGTTCTTC. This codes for CASSLARTNEQFF.

The chain's CDR3 is CASSQDLLAGAGQYF. The CDR3 DNA follows: TGTGCCAGCAGCCAAGATCTTCTAGCGGGAGCTGGGCAGTACTTC. The J gene is TRBJ2-7, the V gene TRBV3-1; 10 bases map to TRBD2. The length of the CDR3 is 15 residues. The J segment lost 9 bases and the V segment lost 0 bases, leaving 8 bases of the junction unmatched. Germline V gene sequence: CDR1 LGHDT, CDR2 YNNKEL (reference sequence).

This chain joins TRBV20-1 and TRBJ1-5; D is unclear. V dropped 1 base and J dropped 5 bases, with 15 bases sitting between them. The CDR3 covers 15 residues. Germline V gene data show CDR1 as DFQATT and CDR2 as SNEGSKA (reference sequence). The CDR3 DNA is TGCAGTGCTAGAGCCCTGCAGGAGGGCCATCAGCCCCAGCATTTT. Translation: CSARALQEGHQPQHF.

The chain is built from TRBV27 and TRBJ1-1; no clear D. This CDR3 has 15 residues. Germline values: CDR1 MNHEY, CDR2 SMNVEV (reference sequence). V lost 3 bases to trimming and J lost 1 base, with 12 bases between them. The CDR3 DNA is TGTGCCAGCAGTTTTCTAGGTCTGGAGAACACTGAAGCTTTCTTT. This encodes CASSFLGLENTEAFF.